The table lists the clone carrying this TCR beta chain with many counts. TCRdb ran MiXCR on the 5' RACE reads and lists one entry per CDR3 protein. Of tens of thousands of distinct CDR3 sequences listed, about 5.5% are singletons. This sample is part of a study of CD8 T cells in ankylosing spondylitis. Germline trimming cut 2 bases from V and 6 bases from J; bases unmatched to any gene: 15. The CDR3 has 18 residues. Germline CDR1 reads SGHDN; CDR2 reads FVKESK. The chain carries TRBV14 and TRBJ2-7; 11 bases are shared with TRBD2. Sequencing input: blood, either unsorted or a sorted T cell fraction (not recorded which). This TCR was sampled from a male donor with ankylosing spondylitis or in good health (not recorded which). CDR3 coding DNA: TGTGCCAGCAGCCAACACGGGACTAGCGGCCAACTAGGAGCCGAGCAGTACTTC. As protein: CASSQHGTSGQLGAEQYF.